Sequencing of this T cell receptor beta chain was carried out in a study of Graves' ophthalmopathy and Graves' hyperthyroidism. Overall study: Peripheral blood was gathered at first diagnosis, ahead of any treatment whatsoever. Study-level findings and limits: Most thyroid clonotypes with frequency above 0.001 were detected in blood too.

Remarks on this clonotype: Antigen: not known.

V was pared by 5 bases and J by 4 bases, with 11 bases between. This CDR3 spans 13 amino acids. In this cohort, patients with other autoimmune diseases, uncontrolled infections, pregnancy or lactation were excluded. Amplification targeted the TCR beta CDR3 regions, with RNA transcripts as the source material. HTBI-primed RT-PCR formed the first round, and a multiplex PCR formed the second. TCRdb reprocessed the multiplex PCR reads via MiXCR and lists one record per CDR3 protein. The sample contains about 480,000 distinct CDR3 sequences, 13% to 15% of which appear only once. Specimen: blood. V and J are TRBV12-3 or TRBV12-4 and TRBJ1-1, with unresolved D. The sequence was collected from a woman in her twenties or thirties with Graves' ophthalmopathy. This CDR3 reads CASSPPAVTEAFF. DNA of the CDR3: TGTGCCAGCAGTCCACCGGCGGTCACTGAAGCTTTCTTT.